These 8 T cell receptor beta chains came from one sample sequenced in a study of blood T cell repertoires in COVID-19. Clones were sequenced by immunoSEQ multiplex PCR, and TCRdb holds only the in-frame ones, with some missing. Counted here are tens of thousands of clones, approximately 84% occurring once; the ten biggest clones make up 15% to 20%. Sequenced sample: peripheral blood. Receptors were obtained from a man in his forties with COVID-19, enrolled during active disease.

This clone was observed once. V is TRBV28 and J is TRBJ1-2, with D uncertain. Trimming removed 8 bases at V and 8 bases at J, with 21 bases between. There are 14 residues in the CDR3. Germline assignment: CDR1 MDHEN and CDR2 SYDVKM. CDR3 coding DNA: TGTGCCAGCTTCCCTCCCCCGGGCGGGAGCGGCTACACCTTC. It is translated as CASFPPPGGSGYTF.

The chain recombines TRBV19 with TRBJ2-2; TRBD1 might be the D (6 bases). Germline V gene sequence: CDR1 LNHDA, CDR2 SQIVND (reference sequence). V was pared by 7 bases and J by 4 bases, with 16 bases between. There are 15 residues in the CDR3. Here the CDR3 reads CASTLQDRFTGELFF. CDR3 bases: TGTGCCAGTACCCTACAGGACAGATTCACCGGGGAGCTGTTTTTT.

The chain couples TRBV7-9 to TRBJ1-4, with 7 positions matching TRBD1. Germline CDR1 SEHNR, CDR2 FQNEAQ (reference sequence). CDR3 size: 14 residues. J was trimmed by 6 bases and V by 5 bases; bases with no gene match: 6. The CDR3 region is CASSGDSLHEKLFF. The DNA of the CDR3 is TGTGCCAGCAGCGGGGACAGCTTACATGAAAAACTGTTTTTT.

A few counts support this clone. The chain employs TRBV27 and TRBJ1-3; maybe TRBD1 (6 bases). Germline-derived CDR1 and CDR2 are MNHEY and SMNVEV (reference sequence). This CDR3 comprises 14 residues. Trimming removed 4 bases at V and 0 bases at J, with 7 bases between. CDR3 DNA sequence: TGTGCCAGCAGTTACAGGGCCTCTGGAAACACCATATATTTT. Translation: CASSYRASGNTIYF.

This clone was seen a handful of times. This chain joins TRBV12-5 and TRBJ2-7; 9 nucleotides align to TRBD1. This CDR3 spans 17 amino acids. The germline V gene has CDR1 LGHNT and CDR2 FRNRAP. V gave up 3 bases and J gave up 5 bases; unmatched junction bases: 14. CDR3 coding DNA: TGTGCTAGTGGTTTCCCTATTGCCGGGACAGGGTCCGACGAGCAGTACTTC. Translating it yields CASGFPIAGTGSDEQYF.

The chain combines TRBV28 with TRBJ1-1; maybe TRBD1 (5 bases). CDR1 is MDHEN and CDR2 is SYDVKM in the germline V gene. CDR3 size: 14 residues. V was trimmed by 1 base and J by 4 bases, leaving 10 bases between them. The CDR3 DNA reads TGTGCCAGCAGTTTATTAGGGGTGGCCACTGAAGCTTTCTTT. Encoded protein: CASSLLGVATEAFF.

V gene TRBV19 combines with J gene TRBJ2-2; 8 nucleotides line up with TRBD2. The CDR3 is 17 residues long. Germline CDR1 and CDR2: LNHDA and SQIVND (reference sequence). Germline trimming cut 5 bases from V and 7 bases from J; bases unmatched to any gene: 15. The CDR3 reads CASSRMGSSGGIGELFF. The CDR3 DNA is TGTGCCAGTAGTCGAATGGGGTCAAGCGGGGGAATCGGGGAGCTGTTTTTT.

CDR3 coding DNA: TGCGCCAGCAGCCAAGCCTCGGGACATTCAGCCCAGCATTTT. Protein sequence: CASSQASGHSAQHF. The V call is TRBV4-1, the J call TRBJ1-5; weak D call: TRBD1 (6 bases). The CDR3 loop spans 14 amino acids. V gave up 1 base and J gave up 11 bases, with 15 bases separating them. Per the germline V gene, CDR1 is MGHRA and CDR2 is YSYEKL.